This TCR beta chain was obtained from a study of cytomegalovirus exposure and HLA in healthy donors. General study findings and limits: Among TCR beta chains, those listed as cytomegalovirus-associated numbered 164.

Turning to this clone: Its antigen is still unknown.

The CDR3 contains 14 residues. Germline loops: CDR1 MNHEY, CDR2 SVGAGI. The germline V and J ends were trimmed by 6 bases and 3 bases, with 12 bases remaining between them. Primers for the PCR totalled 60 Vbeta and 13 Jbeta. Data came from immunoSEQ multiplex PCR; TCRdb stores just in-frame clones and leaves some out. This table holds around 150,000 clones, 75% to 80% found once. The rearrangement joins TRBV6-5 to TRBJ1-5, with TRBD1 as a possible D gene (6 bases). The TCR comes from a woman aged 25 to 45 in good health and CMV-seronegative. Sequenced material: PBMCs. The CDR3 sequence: CASRAQGNNQPQHF. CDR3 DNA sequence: TGTGCCAGCAGAGCACAGGGTAACAATCAGCCCCAGCATTTT.